The 20 T cell receptor beta chains in this list originate from one sample, sequenced in a study of cytomegalovirus exposure and HLA in healthy donors. The PCR used 60 Vbeta and 13 Jbeta primers. Sequenced by immunoSEQ multiplex PCR; TCRdb stores in-frame clones only, minus some. This sample has 180,000 or so clones, with around 80% found just once. The sample taken for sequencing was PBMCs. Source of these receptors: a man in his late teens or twenties in good health and CMV-seronegative.

A few counts support this clone. The genes are TRBV28 and TRBJ1-4; 7 bases agree with TRBD1. Germline lookup yields CDR1 MDHEN and CDR2 SYDVKM. V was pared by 4 bases and J by 3 bases, with 2 bases of the junction left unmatched. The CDR3 consists of 14 residues. The CDR3 spells CASSSGGSNEKLFF. The CDR3, as DNA: TGTGCCAGCAGTTCAGGGGGGTCTAATGAAAAACTGTTTTTT.

This chain links TRBV6-4 with TRBJ1-1; TRBD1 might be the D (6 bases). The V gene's germline CDR1 is MRHNA and CDR2 SNTAGT. The V and J ends lost 0 bases and 6 bases respectively, with 11 bases between them. CDR3 size: 14 residues. This CDR3 is CASSDSREGAEAFF. DNA for the CDR3: TGTGCCAGCAGTGACTCGAGAGAGGGGGCTGAAGCTTTCTTT.

The chain links TRBV18 to TRBJ2-5; 8 positions match TRBD2. The CDR3 runs to 16 residues. Trimming at V came to 1 base and at J to 5 bases, leaving 9 bases not matched to a gene. Germline-derived CDR1 and CDR2 are KGHSH and LQKENI. Written as DNA, the CDR3 is TGTGCCAGCTCACCACTTAACGGGAGGGCCTGGGAGACCCAGTACTTC. It translates to CASSPLNGRAWETQYF.

The rearrangement joins TRBV28 to TRBJ1-5; 10 nucleotides line up with TRBD1. Germline values: CDR1 MDHEN, CDR2 SYDVKM. With V trimmed by 11 bases and J by 5 bases, 12 bases remained unmatched. The CDR3 contains 15 residues. This chain's CDR3 is CASRDRGLRDQPQHF. Written as DNA, the CDR3 is TGTGCCTCCCGGGACAGGGGTCTTCGCGATCAGCCCCAGCATTTT.

The chain joins TRBV7-2 to TRBJ2-1; tentatively, D is TRBD1 (5 bases). This CDR3 contains 14 residues. Trimming left V 2 bases short and J 9 bases short, with 14 bases between. Germline CDR1 is SGHTA and CDR2 is FQGNSA. The CDR3 protein is CASSLHRSLGEQFF. The CDR3 region has the DNA TGTGCCAGCAGCTTACACAGGTCACTGGGTGAGCAGTTCTTC.

This clone was picked up a small number of times. The chain carries TRBV9 and TRBJ1-3; TRBD1 is a possible D gene (6 bases). Germline V lookup: CDR1 SGDLS, CDR2 YYNGEE. This CDR3 region has 14 residues. V dropped 7 bases and J dropped 3 bases, with 14 bases sitting between them. CDR3 DNA sequence: TGTGCCAGCGAGGGGGGGGTAAATGGAAACACCATATATTTT. Its protein is CASEGGVNGNTIYF.

The V gene is TRBV5-6, the J gene TRBJ2-7; the D gene is possibly TRBD1 (7 bases). Germline CDR1 is SGHDT and CDR2 is YYEEEE. The CDR3 covers 16 residues. V was trimmed by 3 bases and J by 6 bases, leaving 22 bases between them. As DNA, the CDR3 is TGTGCCAGCAGCTCAGAGTGGCAGGGGGGTTTCATCGAGCAGTACTTC. It is translated as CASSSEWQGGFIEQYF.

This chain connects TRBV6-5 to TRBJ1-5; possibly TRBD1 for D (5 bases). The length of the CDR3 is 16 residues. Between the trimmed V and J ends, which lost 4 bases and 6 bases, there was a span of 19 bases. Germline CDR1 MNHEY, CDR2 SVGAGI. CDR3: CASSLDSFIGSQPQHF. CDR3 nucleotide sequence: TGTGCCAGCAGTTTAGACAGTTTCATCGGGAGTCAGCCCCAGCATTTT.

The CDR3 DNA reads as TGTGCCAGCTCACCAAACAGGGACAACACTGAAGCTTTCTTT. This gives the protein CASSPNRDNTEAFF. The rearrangement joins TRBV18 to TRBJ1-1; maybe TRBD1 (6 bases). The CDR3 loop spans 14 amino acids. V was cut by 2 bases and J by 2 bases, with 9 bases left in between. From germline, CDR1 is KGHSH and CDR2 LQKENI.

In this sample, this clone is medium-sized (0.01 to 0.1%). The chain carries TRBV4-1 and TRBJ1-2; TRBD1 might be the D (6 bases). The germline CDR1 and CDR2 sequences are MGHRA and YSYEKL. V lost 0 bases, J lost 7 bases, and 12 bases lay in between. The CDR3 sequence is 14 residues long. CDR3 sequence reads: CASSQDLLTGGYTF. The CDR3 DNA reads TGCGCCAGCAGCCAAGACCTTTTGACAGGTGGCTACACCTTC.

The chain is built from TRBV5-1 and TRBJ2-7; possibly TRBD2 for D (7 bases). The CDR3 is 15 amino acids. Germline CDR1 SGHRS, CDR2 YFSETQ. V was cut by 0 bases and J by 2 bases, with 12 bases left in between. The CDR3 is CASSLEEGGAYEQYF. CDR3 DNA sequence: TGCGCCAGCAGCTTGGAAGAGGGGGGGGCCTACGAGCAGTACTTC. Full variable domain (remainder filled in from reference TRBV5-1 and TRBJ2-7): KAGVTQTPRYLIKTRGQQVTLSCSPISGHRSVSWYQQTPGQGLQFLFEYFSETQRNKGNFPGRFSGRQFSNSRSEMNVSTLELGDSALYLCASSLEEGGAYEQYFGPGTRLTVT.

The chain joins TRBV18 to TRBJ1-1; 9 positions agree with TRBD1. Germline trimming cut 3 bases from V and 3 bases from J; bases unmatched to any gene: 8. Per the germline V gene, CDR1 is KGHSH and CDR2 is LQKENI. This CDR3 has 16 residues. CDR3 amino acids: CASSPKTGGGDTEAFF. The CDR3 region has the DNA TGTGCCAGCTCACCCAAAACAGGGGGCGGGGACACTGAAGCTTTCTTT.

The chain joins TRBV9 to TRBJ1-6; D unresolved. The germline V gene encodes CDR1 SGDLS and CDR2 YYNGEE. The CDR3 is 14 residues long. Trimming removed 4 bases at V and 1 base at J, with 6 bases between. The CDR3 loop reads CASSRGSYNSPLHF. The CDR3 coding sequence is TGTGCCAGCAGCCGGGGTTCCTATAATTCACCCCTCCACTTT.

The rearrangement uses TRBV18 and TRBJ1-2; D gene uncertain. Germline CDR1 and CDR2: KGHSH and LQKENI. V lost 0 bases and J 0 bases, leaving 2 bases between the germline ends. The CDR3 is 13 residues long. CDR3 sequence reads: CASSPPANYGYTF. CDR3 bases: TGTGCCAGCTCACCACCCGCTAACTATGGCTACACCTTC.

This clone has just a few counts. This rearrangement joins TRBV7-2 to TRBJ2-4; 8 bases map to TRBD2. V shed 2 bases and J 6 bases; nucleotides not matched to a gene: 3. The CDR3 consists of 14 residues. Germline CDR1 SGHTA, CDR2 FQGNSA. The CDR3 region is CASSLRLAGNIQYF. CDR3 nucleotides: TGTGCCAGCAGCTTAAGGCTAGCGGGAAACATTCAGTACTTC.

The chain combines TRBV6-6 with TRBJ1-1; no clear D gene. CDR1 is MNHNY and CDR2 is SVGAGI in the germline V gene (reference sequence). This CDR3 has 15 amino acids. Trimming took 5 bases from V and 0 from J, leaving 13 bases between them. The CDR3 nucleotides are TGTGCCAGCAGTACCTTGTCCGGGATGAACACTGAAGCTTTCTTT. This codes for CASSTLSGMNTEAFF.

The chain links TRBV9 to TRBJ1-2; no definite D call. V was trimmed by 3 bases and J by 2 bases, leaving 11 bases between them. In germline, CDR1 is SGDLS, CDR2 YYNGEE. CDR3 length: 14 residues. CDR3 sequence (DNA): TGTGCCAGCAGCGCGGACTTAAGGAACTATGGCTACACCTTC. Protein sequence: CASSADLRNYGYTF.

J is TRBJ2-7 and V is TRBV15; the D is unclear. The V and J ends lost 6 bases and 3 bases respectively, with 12 bases between them. The CDR3 covers 13 residues. Germline V CDR1 and CDR2: LNHNV, YYDKDF (reference sequence). The DNA of the CDR3 is TGTGCCACCAGTCCCTTGAAGAGCTACGAGCAGTACTTC. Protein: CATSPLKSYEQYF.

The chain has TRBV19 and TRBJ2-7; 10 bases match TRBD1. The CDR3 spans 15 residues. Germline CDR1 is LNHDA and CDR2 is SQIVND (reference sequence). The V gene end was trimmed by 7 bases and the J gene end by 1 base; junction bases not matched to a gene: 7. Written as DNA, the CDR3 is TGTGCCAGTACCTCCGGACAGGGGGGATCCTACGAGCAGTACTTC. Encoded protein: CASTSGQGGSYEQYF.

This clone was seen more than once but under ten times. V and J are TRBV5-5 and TRBJ1-1, with D hard to call. CDR3 size: 13 residues. CDR1 and CDR2 from the germline V gene are SGHKS and YYEKEE (reference sequence). Between the trimmed V and J ends, which lost 4 bases and 3 bases, there was a span of 10 bases. CDR3 bases: TGTGCCAGCAGCCTACGAGAGGACACTGAAGCTTTCTTT. Amino acid sequence: CASSLREDTEAFF.